The sequence of this T cell receptor (beta chain) was determined in a study of tumor-infiltrating lymphocytes in primary liver carcinoma. Across the whole study: Each of the growths was stage T1-T3 N0M0, extending 4.2 to 10 cm across.

Germline CDR1 is ENHRY and CDR2 is SYGVKD. The length of the CDR3 is 13 residues. The source of the blood RNA was unsorted whole blood, and germline DNA was extracted as well. Making TCR beta cDNA involved 400 to 600 ng total RNA and a constant-region primer. It was through three nested multiplex PCR rounds of slightly modified ARM-PCR that TCR beta libraries arose. Both of the initial two PCR rounds ran for nine to ten cycles and employed TRBV1-TRBV30 forward primers alongside a C-beta reverse primer. MiXCR, run by TCRdb on the multiplex PCR reads, gives a single entry per CDR3 protein. The table has a few hundred thousand distinct CDR3 sequences, 50% to 60% seen once; the top ten hold approximately 15%. With regard to this clonotype: One base away lies a much larger clone, so this may be a sequencing read error.

The sequence was collected from a woman aged 25 to 39 with primary liver carcinoma and hepatitis B virus infection. This rearrangement joins TRBV10-3 to TRBJ2-3; TRBD2 matches 9 bases. Sequencing was done on a sample of peripheral blood. Written as DNA, the CDR3 is TGTGCCATCGGGGATAGCGGGAGTGATAGGCAGTATTTT. Translation: CAIGDSGSDRQYF.